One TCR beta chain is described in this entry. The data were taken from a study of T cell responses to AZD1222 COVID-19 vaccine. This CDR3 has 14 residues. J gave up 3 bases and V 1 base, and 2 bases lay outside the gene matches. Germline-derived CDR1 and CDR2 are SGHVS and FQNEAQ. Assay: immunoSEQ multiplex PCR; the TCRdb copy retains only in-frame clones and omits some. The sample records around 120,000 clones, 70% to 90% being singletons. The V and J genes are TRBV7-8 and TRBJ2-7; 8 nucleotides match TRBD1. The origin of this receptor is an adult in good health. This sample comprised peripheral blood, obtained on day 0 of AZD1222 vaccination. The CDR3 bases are TGTGCCAGCAGCTTAGACGGACAGGGCTACGAGCAGTACTTC. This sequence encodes CASSLDGQGYEQYF.